This section outlines one T cell receptor beta chain sequence together with its context. Antigen unknown. Trimming pared 4 bases from V and 7 bases from J, leaving 23 bases between. This CDR3 is 15 amino acids long. Germline CDR1 reads GTSNPN; CDR2 reads SVGIG (reference sequence). The source of the sample is a study of OX40 agonist ivuxolimab in advanced cancers. Looking at the study overall: Three patients responded partially, comprising one with hepatocellular carcinoma and two with cutaneous melanoma. Study-level points and caveats: At 0.1 to 3.0 mg/kg, clonal expansion of CD4+ and CD8+ blood T cells had occurred by week 6.

Autoimmune disease history or systemic immunosuppression disqualified patients. Researchers took blood at baseline, on cycle 4 day 1, and on cycle 7 day 1. The table came from immunoSEQ multiplex PCR; TCRdb's copy has only in-frame clones and leaves some out. The data contain about 61,000 clones, approximately 82% of them singletons. The material was CD4+ or CD8+ T cells sorted from blood, obtained in a trial of the OX40 agonist ivuxolimab. The V gene is TRBV30, the J gene TRBJ2-7; D unclear. This receptor was obtained from an adult with an advanced solid tumor such as melanoma, head and neck, liver or kidney cancer. CDR3 sequence (DNA): TGTGCCTGGACTCCGAAAGTGGGTAAACGTAGGGAGCAGTACTTC. Protein: CAWTPKVGKRREQYF. Full variable domain (remainder filled in from reference TRBV30 and TRBJ2-7): SQTIHQWPATLVQPVGSPLSLECTVEGTSNPNLYWYRQAAGRGLQLLFYSVGIGQISSEVPQNLSASRPQDRQFILSSKKLLLSDSGFYLCAWTPKVGKRREQYFGPGTRLTVT.